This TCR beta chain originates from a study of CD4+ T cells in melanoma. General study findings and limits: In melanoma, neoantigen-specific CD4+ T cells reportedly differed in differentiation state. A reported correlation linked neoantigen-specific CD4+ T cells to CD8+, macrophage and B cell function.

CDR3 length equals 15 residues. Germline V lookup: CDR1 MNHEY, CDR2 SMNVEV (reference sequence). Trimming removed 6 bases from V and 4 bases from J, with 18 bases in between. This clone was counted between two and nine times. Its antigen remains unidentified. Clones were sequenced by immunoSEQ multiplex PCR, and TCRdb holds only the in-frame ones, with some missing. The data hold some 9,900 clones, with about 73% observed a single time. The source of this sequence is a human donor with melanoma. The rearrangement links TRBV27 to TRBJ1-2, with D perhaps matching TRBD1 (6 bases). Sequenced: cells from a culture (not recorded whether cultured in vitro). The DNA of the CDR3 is TGTGCCAGCAGCCGCACAGGGTCAGTTGGCTATGGCTACACCTTC. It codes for CASSRTGSVGYGYTF.